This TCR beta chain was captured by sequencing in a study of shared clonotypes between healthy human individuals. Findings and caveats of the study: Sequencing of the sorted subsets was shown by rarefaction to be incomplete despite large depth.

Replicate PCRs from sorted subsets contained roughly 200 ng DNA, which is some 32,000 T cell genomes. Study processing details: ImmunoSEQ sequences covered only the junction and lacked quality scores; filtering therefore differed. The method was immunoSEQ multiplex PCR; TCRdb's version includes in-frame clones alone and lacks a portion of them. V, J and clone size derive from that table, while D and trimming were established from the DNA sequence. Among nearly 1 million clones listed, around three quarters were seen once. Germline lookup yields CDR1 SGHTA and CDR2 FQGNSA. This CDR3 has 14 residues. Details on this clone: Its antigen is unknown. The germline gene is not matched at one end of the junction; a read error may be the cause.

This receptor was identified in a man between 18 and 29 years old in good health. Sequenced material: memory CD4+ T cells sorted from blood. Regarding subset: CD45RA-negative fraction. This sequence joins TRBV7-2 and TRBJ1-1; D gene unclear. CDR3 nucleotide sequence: TGTGCCAGCAGCATAGCCCAGGTGAACACTGAAGCTTTCTTT. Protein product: CASSIAQVNTEAFF.